The sample holds many counts of the clone carrying this T cell receptor (beta chain). Synthesis of cDNA used 5'RACE (with 10-nucleotide random UMIs). Over 200 million TCR-beta sequences from 15-18 subjects were obtained in each sequencing run. A single record per CDR3 protein comes from TCRdb applying MiXCR to the 5' RACE reads. The table records under 100,000 distinct CDR3 sequences, roughly 13% of them present only once. This sample stems from a study of neurological immune-mediated disorders. The time point was: longitudinal time-point 2. The unsorted libraries had their origin in 2 million PBMCs stored at -80 C. This TCR was recovered from a female donor with HTLV-1-associated myelopathy (HAM/TSP). Sequenced: PBMCs.

As DNA, the CDR3 is TGCGCCAGCAGCCAATACGACACGAACTATGGCTACACCTTC. Translated, it gives CASSQYDTNYGYTF. The chain is built from TRBV5-1 and TRBJ1-2, with unresolved D. Germline assignment: CDR1 SGHRS and CDR2 YFSETQ. With 4 bases removed from V and 2 bases from J, the gap between germline ends came to 12 bases. The CDR3 runs 14 residues.